This record looks at one TCR beta chain sequence and its context. These data come from a study of technical replicates of blood from several donors. Some clones are missing from TCRdb's copy, which holds only in-frame ones; the method was immunoSEQ multiplex PCR. Of just over 15,000 clones in the sample, more than 75% were seen once. The CDR3 is 16 amino acids. Trimming took 3 bases from V and 0 from J; bases not matched to a gene: 7. Germline CDR1 KGHSH, CDR2 LQKENI. This chain links TRBV18 with TRBJ2-5; TRBD1 matches 7 bases. This receptor was obtained from a human donor in good health. Input material: PBMCs. This chain's CDR3 is CASSPTPGQNQETQYF. The CDR3, as DNA: TGTGCCAGCTCACCGACTCCGGGACAGAACCAAGAGACCCAGTACTTC.